This note documents a single TCR beta chain sequence. In the original analysis: Using reference gene primer amplification, nucleated cell counts were estimated. The table came from immunoSEQ multiplex PCR; TCRdb's copy has only in-frame clones and leaves some out. That table is the source of V, J and clone size, and D and trimming were worked out from the DNA. The table lists roughly 190,000 clones, 70% to 85% of them singletons. This specimen belongs to a study of blood T cell repertoires in COVID-19. Study in general: T cells, B-cell-depleted T cells, or PBMCs provided the cDNA or gDNA that served as material.

CDR1 is KGHDR and CDR2 is SFDVKD in the germline V gene. The CDR3 consists of 16 residues. V shed 4 bases and J 5 bases; nucleotides not matched to a gene: 5. The J gene is TRBJ2-1, the V gene TRBV24-1, with 12 bases lining up with TRBD2. The receptor's source is a woman in her forties or fifties with acute or convalescent COVID-19. Sequenced material: peripheral blood. The CDR3 DNA follows: TGTGCCACCAGTGAGCGACTAGCGGGAGTGGACAATGAGCAGTTCTTC. It is translated as CATSERLAGVDNEQFF.